Listed here is a single T cell receptor (beta chain). Its antigen is still unknown. CD45RO-negative cells were positively selected for CCR7, leaving out terminally differentiated effector memory CD45RA+ cells. These data originate in a study of shared clonotypes between healthy human individuals. Study-level points and caveats: Memory subsets had estimated richness that was generally smaller than that of naive subsets. Some clonotypes were shared by all four sorted-subset donors, while others were not shared. The non-shared ones had lower generation probabilities than the shared ones.

Germline CDR1 is SGHAT and CDR2 is FQNNGV. CDR3 size: 16 residues. With 5 bases clipped from V and 6 bases from J, the junction kept 12 bases outside the gene matches. Sequencing was performed with immunoSEQ multiplex PCR; in TCRdb, only in-frame clones are kept and a portion is missing. The data contain 760,000 or so clones, 96% of them singletons. The receptor was derived from a man aged 25-45 years in good health. This rearrangement joins TRBV11-2 to TRBJ1-1, with TRBD1 matching over 10 bases. The sequencing sample was made of naive CD8+ T cells sorted from blood. CDR3 sequence: CASSPRSGTGVPEAFF. In DNA, the CDR3 is TGTGCCAGCAGCCCCCGCTCCGGGACAGGGGTACCTGAAGCTTTCTTT.